These T cell receptor beta chains were read from a single sample in a study of blood T cell repertoires in COVID-19. Only in-frame clones appear in the TCRdb table, and some are missing; sequencing was by immunoSEQ multiplex PCR. Of a few hundred thousand clones listed, roughly nine tenths are singletons. Sequenced sample: peripheral blood. The receptors shown here come from a woman in her 50s with acute or convalescent COVID-19. The CDR3 runs from the conserved cysteine through the conserved F or W. A D gene is named only where the DNA matches it firmly. Clone size is stated in some rows and not others, as once, few, many or a class when expanded.

v_gene	abundance	j_gene	d_gene	CDR3aa	CDR3nt
TRBV5-1	-	TRBJ1-2	-	CASSPGGEAYGYTF	TGCGCCAGCAGCCCCGGGGGGGAGGCCTATGGCTACACCTTC
TRBV7-2	-	TRBJ2-7	-	CASSLGSSGLSYEQYF	TGTGCCAGCAGCTTAGGGAGTAGCGGCCTCTCCTACGAGCAGTACTTC
TRBV5-6	-	TRBJ2-2	TRBD2	CASRGVREGPGELFF	TGTGCCAGCCGGGGAGTGCGGGAGGGCCCCGGGGAGCTGTTTTTT
TRBV19	-	TRBJ1-6	-	CASSITESSYNSPLHF	TGTGCCAGTAGTATTACAGAGAGCTCCTATAATTCACCCCTCCACTTT
TRBV6-4	-	TRBJ2-1	TRBD2	CASSELAGGGEQFF	TGTGCCAGCAGTGAACTAGCGGGAGGCGGAGAGCAGTTCTTC
TRBV9	few	TRBJ2-5	TRBD2	CASSVGTSGGVQETQYF	TGTGCCAGCAGCGTAGGAACTAGCGGGGGTGTACAAGAGACCCAGTACTTC
TRBV5-6	-	TRBJ2-3	-	CASSLALGTDTQYF	TGTGCCAGCAGCTTGGCCTTAGGCACAGATACGCAGTATTTT
TRBV27	once	TRBJ1-2	-	CASSLSSQGHGGYTF	TGTGCCAGCAGTTTATCGTCGCAGGGCCATGGAGGCTACACCTTC
TRBV20-1	-	TRBJ2-5	TRBD2	CSGAGGETQYF	TGCAGTGGTGCGGGGGGAGAGACCCAGTACTTC
TRBV27	-	TRBJ2-3	TRBD2	CASRPGLAGWDTQYF	TGTGCCAGCAGACCAGGACTAGCGGGATGGGATACGCAGTATTTT
TRBV19	-	TRBJ1-4	-	CATSSSIGGHSFF	TGTGCCACCTCCAGTAGTATTGGCGGGCATTCGTTTTTT
TRBV6-5	-	TRBJ1-4	-	CASSWTASQEKLFF	TGTGCCAGCAGTTGGACAGCTTCCCAAGAAAAACTGTTTTTT
TRBV5-4	few	TRBJ2-1	TRBD2	CASSPRRGDRYNEQFF	TGTGCCAGCAGCCCCAGGCGGGGGGACCGATACAATGAGCAGTTCTTC
TRBV19	-	TRBJ2-1	TRBD1	CASTDRGVHNEQFF	TGTGCCAGCACGGACAGGGGTGTCCACAATGAGCAGTTCTTC
TRBV7-2	-	TRBJ1-1	TRBD1	CASSENRGVTEAFF	TGTGCCAGCAGCGAAAACAGGGGAGTCACTGAAGCTTTCTTT
TRBV5-6	-	TRBJ1-2	TRBD1	CASSLVGQGDYTF	TGTGCCAGCAGCTTGGTGGGACAGGGTGACTACACCTTC
TRBV2	-	TRBJ2-1	-	CASTGYNEQFF	TGTGCCAGCACAGGGTACAATGAGCAGTTCTTC
TRBV18	-	TRBJ2-2	TRBD1	CASSPRQGRNTGELFF	TGTGCCAGCTCACCCAGACAGGGTCGCAACACCGGGGAGCTGTTTTTT
TRBV4-2	-	TRBJ2-3	TRBD2	CASSQATSGGRSSTDTQYF	TGTGCCAGCAGCCAAGCGACTAGCGGGGGGCGATCTAGCACAGATACGCAGTATTTT
TRBV28	-	TRBJ2-1	-	CASTNTGVNNEQFF	TGTGCCAGCACTAATACAGGAGTCAACAATGAGCAGTTCTTC
TRBV7-7	few	TRBJ2-1	TRBD2	CASSKGTSVGNEQFF	TGTGCCAGCAGCAAAGGGACTAGCGTTGGCAATGAGCAGTTCTTC
TRBV6-1	-	TRBJ1-2	-	CASSEANRNGGYTF	TGTGCCAGCAGTGAAGCCAACAGAAATGGGGGCTACACCTTC
TRBV5-4	-	TRBJ2-3	TRBD2	CASSAASGGGTDTQYF	TGTGCCAGCAGCGCTGCTAGCGGGGGGGGTACAGATACGCAGTATTTT
TRBV7-2	-	TRBJ2-5	-	CASSWVEEETQYF	TGTGCCAGCAGCTGGGTGGAGGAAGAGACCCAGTACTTC